The 12 T cell receptor beta chains below come from one sample, sequenced in a study of blood T cells in healthy people across ages. Next came a second PCR, run for about 6 to 11 cycles, which used a sample-barcoded 5' primer along with a J-beta primer mix. Via MiXCR, TCRdb re-called the 5' RACE reads, giving one row per CDR3 protein. This table has around 1.5 million distinct CDR3 sequences, roughly 32% appearing once. The specimen was blood. These receptors all stem from a young woman in good health.

To note about this clonotype: One junction end does not reproduce the germline sequence, and a read error may be involved. V usage is TRBV4-2 and J usage is TRBJ1-6, with unresolved D. Germline V gives CDR1 LGHNA, CDR2 YNFKEQ. This CDR3 spans 16 amino acids. The CDR3 DNA reads TGTGCCGGCAGCCAAGTCGCGTACTCCTATAATTCACCCCTCCACTTT. Its protein product is CAGSQVAYSYNSPLHF.

The genes are TRBV6-2 or TRBV6-3 and TRBJ2-6, with D possibly TRBD2 on 7 matching bases. Germline loops: CDR1 MNHEY, CDR2 SVGEGT. V was pared by 5 bases and J by 2 bases, with 19 bases between. The CDR3 has 18 residues. CDR3 loop: CASSPNGGRIPGANVLTF. DNA for the CDR3: TGTGCCAGCAGTCCCAACGGGGGGCGCATTCCTGGGGCCAACGTCCTGACTTTC.

The gene calls are TRBV11-2 and TRBJ1-5; 7 bases are a match to TRBD1. The CDR3 has 15 residues. Germline V gives CDR1 SGHAT, CDR2 FQNNGV. Germline trimming cut 2 bases from V and 5 bases from J; bases unmatched to any gene: 6. CDR3 region: CASSLLDRVYQPQHF. CDR3 sequence (DNA): TGTGCCAGCAGCTTACTAGACAGGGTCTATCAGCCCCAGCATTTT.

This clonotype occurred a few times. This sequence joins TRBV18 and TRBJ2-7; 7 positions match TRBD1. The CDR3 contains 15 residues. Unmatched junction bases numbered 5, after V lost 3 bases and J lost 0 bases. Germline CDR1 is KGHSH and CDR2 is LQKENI. The CDR3 DNA is TGTGCCAGCTCACCTGGACAGGCGGACTCCTACGAGCAGTACTTC. This translates into CASSPGQADSYEQYF.

As for this clonotype: An end of the junction does not agree with germline; a read error may underlie this. The genes are TRBV27 and TRBJ2-7, with a possible D match to TRBD2 (6 bases). There are 13 residues in the CDR3. Looked up from germline, CDR1 is MNHEY and CDR2 is SMNVEV (reference sequence). The CDR3 is CAGRRNGGYEQYF. The DNA of the CDR3 is TGTGCCGGCAGGAGGAACGGGGGCTACGAGCAGTACTTC.

The chain has TRBV28 and TRBJ1-2, with 8 bases aligning to TRBD1. The CDR3 is 12 residues long. Germline V gene sequence: CDR1 MDHEN, CDR2 SYDVKM. Losses at the gene ends were 4 bases for V and 13 bases for J; bases not matched to a gene: 8. The CDR3 is CASSSSTGAITF. In DNA form, the CDR3 reads TGTGCCAGCAGTTCCTCGACAGGGGCCATCACCTTC.

The rearrangement links TRBV7-2 to TRBJ2-7; D perhaps matches TRBD2 (5 bases). CDR1 is SGHTA and CDR2 is FQGNSA in the germline V gene. Trimming stripped 6 bases from V and 0 bases from J, with 9 bases between. The CDR3 covers 13 residues. The CDR3 is CASRKSGSYEQYF. The CDR3 nucleotides are TGTGCCAGCAGAAAAAGCGGCTCCTACGAGCAGTACTTC.

This clonotype was seen a few times. The chain carries TRBV20-1 and TRBJ2-1; 12 nucleotides agree with TRBD2. With V trimmed by 0 bases and J by 8 bases, 8 bases remained unmatched. The CDR3 covers 16 residues. Germline V gene lookup returns CDR1 DFQATT and CDR2 SNEGSKA (reference sequence). CDR3 amino acids: CSARDQLAGGWDEQFF. The CDR3 DNA sequence: TGCAGTGCTAGAGACCAACTAGCGGGAGGTTGGGATGAGCAGTTCTTC.

V and J are TRBV11-2 and TRBJ2-5; D unclear. CDR1 and CDR2 from the germline V gene are SGHAT and FQNNGV. Trimming pared 3 bases from V and 2 bases from J, leaving 10 bases between. This CDR3 region has 14 residues. CDR3 region: CASSLDEGQETQYF. CDR3 in DNA: TGTGCCAGCAGCTTGGATGAAGGACAAGAGACCCAGTACTTC.

CDR3 residues: CASSVEGGQRVTDTQYF. DNA of the CDR3: TGTGCCAGCAGCGTAGAAGGAGGTCAGAGAGTCACAGATACGCAGTATTTT. The chain has TRBV9 and TRBJ2-3; D perhaps matches TRBD2 (5 bases). The V gene lost 0 bases and the J gene lost 2 bases, with 16 bases spanning the gap. Looked up from germline, CDR1 is SGDLS and CDR2 is YYNGEE. The CDR3 extends over 17 amino acids. The whole variable domain, remainder taken from reference TRBV9 and TRBJ2-3, is DSGVTQTPKHLITATGQRVTLRCSPRSGDLSVYWYQQSLDQGLQFLIQYYNGEERAKGNILERFSAQQFPDLHSELNLSSLELGDSALYFCASSVEGGQRVTDTQYFGPGTRLTVL.

This clonotype was observed a few times. V gene TRBV27 combines with J gene TRBJ1-2, with D perhaps matching TRBD1 (5 bases). From germline, CDR1 is MNHEY and CDR2 SMNVEV (reference sequence). CDR3 length: 16 amino acids. V dropped 4 bases and J dropped 1 base, with 16 bases sitting between them. DNA of the CDR3: TGTGCCAGCAGTTCGACCCAGGGATCTTTTAACTATGGCTACACCTTC. Residues: CASSSTQGSFNYGYTF.

This chain uses TRBV29-1 with TRBJ2-3; 10 bases line up with TRBD2. Germline lookup yields CDR1 SQVTM and CDR2 ANQGSEA. V was pared by 7 bases and J by 6 bases, with 4 bases of the junction left unmatched. CDR3 length: 12 residues. In DNA, the CDR3 is TGCAGCGCTACTAGCGGGGCGGATACGCAGTATTTT. This codes for CSATSGADTQYF.